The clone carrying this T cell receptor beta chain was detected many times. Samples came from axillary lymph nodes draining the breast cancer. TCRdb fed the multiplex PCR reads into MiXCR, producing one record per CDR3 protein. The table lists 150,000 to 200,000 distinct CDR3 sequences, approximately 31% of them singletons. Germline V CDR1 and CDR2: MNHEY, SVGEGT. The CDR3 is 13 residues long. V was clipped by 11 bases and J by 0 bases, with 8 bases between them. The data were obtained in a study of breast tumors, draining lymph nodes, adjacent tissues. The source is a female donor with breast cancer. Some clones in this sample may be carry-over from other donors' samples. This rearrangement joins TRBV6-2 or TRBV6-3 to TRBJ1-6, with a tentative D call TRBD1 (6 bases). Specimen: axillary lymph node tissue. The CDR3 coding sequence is TGTGCCGGACAGAGCTCCTATAATTCACCCCTCCACTTT. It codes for CAGQSSYNSPLHF.